The next 21 T cell receptor beta chains were all read from a single sample in a study of blood T cell repertoires in COVID-19 (dated by TCRdb to the early 2020s). Library preparation used the immunoSEQ multiplex PCR assay. Drawn from immuneACCESS, this table holds only the in-frame rearrangements with V and J called that TCRdb kept. Clones are partly lost; checked studies trace under half to an unresolved V gene and leave the rest unexplained. This sample holds roughly 68,000 clones; 75% to 85% were observed only once. Of the sample, 20% to 25% is held by the ten largest clones. What was sequenced was peripheral blood. The receptors come from a man aged 50 or older with acute or convalescent COVID-19.

The rearrangement links TRBV18 to TRBJ2-2; D gene unclear. V lost 6 bases to trimming and J lost 3 bases, with 5 bases between them. This CDR3 has 12 residues. Germline values: CDR1 KGHSH, CDR2 LQKENI. CDR3 DNA: TGTGCCAGCTCCACAGACACCGGGGAGCTGTTTTTT. Encoded protein: CASSTDTGELFF.

The CDR3 coding sequence is TGTGCCAGCAGCCAAGAGTTGATCCTAGTTGGGTCGGGGACCCAGTACTTC. As protein: CASSQELILVGSGTQYF. The chain carries TRBV3-1 (or the pseudogene TRBV3-2) and TRBJ2-5; D is uncertain. V dropped 0 bases and J dropped 7 bases, with 21 bases sitting between them. Germline values: CDR1 LGHDT, CDR2 YNNKEL (reference sequence). This CDR3 has 17 amino acids.

V is TRBV4-1 and J is TRBJ2-3, with a weak D call TRBD2 (5 bases). The ends were cut back, 1 base at V and 3 bases at J, with 17 bases in the middle. The CDR3 is 17 residues long. CDR1 MGHRA and CDR2 YSYEKL come from the germline V gene. The CDR3 DNA is TGCGCCAGCAGCCAAGGCGACGGGGAAGTATGGACAGATACGCAGTATTTT. Amino acids: CASSQGDGEVWTDTQYF.

This sequence joins TRBV28 and TRBJ1-2; D is ambiguous. This CDR3 spans 12 amino acids. Per germline, CDR1 MDHEN and CDR2 SYDVKM. Trimming removed 5 bases at V and 5 bases at J, with 9 bases between. The CDR3 DNA follows: TGTGCCAGCAGTGTAGCCAAATATGGCTACACCTTC. It specifies CASSVAKYGYTF.

V and J are TRBV11-1 and TRBJ1-2, with 9 bases matching TRBD1. Germline V lookup: CDR1 SGHAT, CDR2 FQDESV (reference sequence). CDR3 length equals 15 residues. V shed 4 bases and J 7 bases; nucleotides not matched to a gene: 10. For the CDR3, the DNA is TGTGCCAGCAGCTCGGGACAGGGTACCTTCCGTGGCTACACCTTC. Translation: CASSSGQGTFRGYTF. Supplemented by reference TRBV11-1 and TRBJ1-2, the full variable domain reads EAEVAQSPRYKITEKSQAVAFWCDPISGHATLYWYRQILGQGPELLVQFQDESVVDDSQLPKDRFSAERLKGVDSTLKIQPAELGDSAMYLCASSSGQGTFRGYTFGSGTRLTVV.

CDR3 nucleotide sequence: TGTGCCAGCAGCTTTCGGGTTCAGAACACTGAAGCTTTCTTT. It translates to CASSFRVQNTEAFF. J is TRBJ1-1 and V is TRBV5-5; no definite D call. CDR1 is SGHKS, CDR2 YYEKEE, per germline (reference sequence). The V end was cut by 2 bases, the J end by 1 base, with 9 bases between. This CDR3 comprises 14 residues.

The chain uses TRBV6-2 or TRBV6-3 and TRBJ2-1, with no clear D. Germline loops: CDR1 MNHEY, CDR2 SVGEGT. CDR3 length: 15 residues. The V gene lost 6 bases and the J gene lost 8 bases, with 20 bases spanning the gap. CDR3 DNA sequence: TGTGCCAGCAGCCCATCCTCTATGGTTAGCCATGAGCAGTTCTTC. Protein sequence: CASSPSSMVSHEQFF.

The chain is built from TRBV2 and TRBJ1-5; possible D gene TRBD1, 6 bases. The germline CDR1 and CDR2 sequences are SNHLY and FYNNEI. CDR3 length equals 14 residues. V was shortened by 6 bases and J by 6 bases, with 15 bases between the two germline ends. The CDR3 spells CASSGNRVSQPQHF. The CDR3 nucleotides are TGTGCCAGCAGCGGAAACAGGGTGAGTCAGCCCCAGCATTTT. The complete variable domain, with remaining parts taken from reference TRBV2 and TRBJ1-5, reads EPEVTQTPSHQVTQMGQEVILRCVPISNHLYFYWYRQILGQKVEFLVSFYNNEISEKSEIFDDQFSVERPDGSNFTLKIRSTKLEDSAMYFCASSGNRVSQPQHFGDGTRLSIL.

The gene calls are TRBV2 and TRBJ2-5, with 9 bases lining up with TRBD2. Germline CDR1 and CDR2: SNHLY and FYNNEI. This CDR3 has 16 amino acids. Losses at the gene ends were 4 bases for V and 5 bases for J; bases not matched to a gene: 11. Here the CDR3 reads CASSGVRGGRWETQYF. The CDR3 DNA reads TGTGCCAGCAGTGGAGTGCGGGGGGGCCGTTGGGAGACCCAGTACTTC.

The chain is built from TRBV6-1 and TRBJ2-5; possible D gene TRBD1, 5 bases. The CDR3 extends over 14 amino acids. The germline V gene has CDR1 MNHNS and CDR2 SASEGT. The V gene lost 2 bases and the J gene lost 4 bases, with 11 bases spanning the gap. The CDR3 protein is CASSESGSPETQYF. Here the CDR3 DNA reads TGTGCCAGCAGTGAATCAGGGTCCCCAGAGACCCAGTACTTC.

The J gene is TRBJ2-2, the V gene TRBV7-2; the match to TRBD1 covers 11 bases. The germline gives CDR1 SGHTA, CDR2 FQGNSA. The CDR3 covers 16 residues. With 6 bases clipped from V and 7 bases from J, the junction kept 10 bases outside the gene matches. The CDR3, as DNA: TGTGCCAGCAGAACGGCCGGGACAGGGGGGAACGGGGAGCTGTTTTTT. Amino acids: CASRTAGTGGNGELFF.

J is TRBJ2-3 and V is TRBV7-2; D unclear. V lost 1 base to trimming and J lost 5 bases, with 7 bases between them. This CDR3 is 13 amino acids long. CDR1 and CDR2 (germline): SGHTA, FQGNSA. CDR3 DNA sequence: TGTGCCAGCAGCTTAGAGGCGGAAGATACGCAGTATTTT. Amino acid sequence: CASSLEAEDTQYF.

The chain combines TRBV25-1 with TRBJ1-2; possibly TRBD1 for D (6 bases). Germline CDR1 reads MGHDK; CDR2 reads SYGVNS. The CDR3 runs 13 residues. V shed 6 bases and J shed 8 bases, with 16 bases lying between them. The CDR3 reads CASSAGTHRGYTF. The CDR3 DNA follows: TGTGCCAGCAGCGCCGGGACACATAGGGGCTACACCTTC.

A note on this clone: Other DNA sequences in the sample encode the same CDR3. The V call is TRBV30, the J call TRBJ1-2; maybe TRBD1 (6 bases). The CDR3 is made up of 13 amino acids. V lost 0 bases and J lost 5, with 10 bases in between. Germline assignment: CDR1 GTSNPN and CDR2 SVGIG (reference sequence). DNA of the CDR3: TGTGCCTGGAGTGTACAAGGGGGATATGGCTACACCTTC. Protein product: CAWSVQGGYGYTF.

The V call is TRBV6-2 or TRBV6-3, the J call TRBJ2-6; TRBD2 matches 7 bases. This CDR3 is 16 amino acids long. CDR1 is MNHEY and CDR2 is SVGEGT in the germline V gene. V was pared by 1 base and J by 0 bases, with 0 bases of the junction left unmatched. The CDR3 coding sequence is TGTGCCAGCAGTTACTGGGGGGGCTCTGGGGCCAACGTCCTGACTTTC. Protein: CASSYWGGSGANVLTF.

This chain links TRBV7-8 with TRBJ2-1; no reliable D call. This CDR3 region has 15 residues. Germline-derived CDR1 and CDR2 are SGHVS and FQNEAQ. Trimming pared 0 bases from V and 1 base from J, leaving 7 bases between. DNA of the CDR3: TGTGCCAGCAGCTTAGCGCCCGGGTCCTACAATGAGCAGTTCTTC. It is translated as CASSLAPGSYNEQFF.

The rearrangement links TRBV6-5 to TRBJ2-7; a weak D match, TRBD2 (7 bases). The ends were cut back, 2 bases at V and 4 bases at J, with 12 bases in the middle. Germline CDR1 reads MNHEY; CDR2 reads SVGAGI. This CDR3 is built from 14 residues. CDR3 DNA: TGTGCCAGCAGTTACGGGGGGGCCGTATACGAGCAGTACTTC. Translation gives CASSYGGAVYEQYF.

This clone was counted once. The chain uses TRBV7-3 and TRBJ2-2; no definite D call. The CDR3 contains 13 residues. The germline V gene encodes CDR1 SGHTA and CDR2 FQGTGA. V gave up 2 bases and J gave up 8 bases, with 9 bases separating them. The CDR3 protein is CASSLSRSGELFF. As DNA, the CDR3 is TGTGCCAGCAGCTTATCCCGGTCGGGGGAGCTGTTTTTT.

This clone was seen a few times. At one of its ends the junction is not consistent with the germline gene, which may arise from a read error. The chain links TRBV2 to TRBJ1-2; tentative D call: TRBD1 (6 bases). Germline V gene sequence: CDR1 SNHLY, CDR2 FYNNEI. The CDR3 is made up of 14 amino acids. The CDR3 DNA follows: TGTGCCAGCAGGATCCGGACAGCCCAGAGTAGCTTGGCCTTC. Its translation is CASRIRTAQSSLAF.

This clone appeared a single time. One end of the junction fails to match germline, which may point to a read error. The chain's CDR3 is CSVEGTVGNTIYF. Written as DNA, the CDR3 is TGCAGCGTCGAAGGGACTGTTGGAAACACCATATATTTT. This chain connects TRBV29-1 to TRBJ1-3; D perhaps matches TRBD1 (5 bases). This CDR3 has 13 amino acids. Germline loops: CDR1 SQVTM, CDR2 ANQGSEA.

The rearrangement joins TRBV7-2 to TRBJ2-5; D is ambiguous. The V and J ends lost 1 base and 3 bases respectively, with 6 bases between them. There are 13 residues in the CDR3. CDR1 is SGHTA, CDR2 FQGNSA, per germline. Written as DNA, the CDR3 is TGTGCCAGCAGCTTAGTCACAGAAGAGACCCAGTACTTC. Protein sequence: CASSLVTEETQYF.